This record covers a single TCR beta chain. No antigen is known for it. The sample belongs to a study of cytotoxic CD8 clonotypes in ibrutinib-treated CLL. The germline CDR1 and CDR2 sequences are SQVTM and ANQGSEA. V was shortened by 4 bases and J by 5 bases, with 14 bases between the two germline ends. CDR3 length equals 14 residues. With sequencing, the targeted depth ranged from 1 in 200,000 to 1 in 1 million T cells. Clones were read by immunoSEQ multiplex PCR, and TCRdb kept only the in-frame ones, dropping some. The top ten hold 5% to 6.5% of the sample, which has about 300,000 clones, roughly 70% seen once. Study observations and caveats: Contraction or stability on treatment was seen for public clonotypes, which were uncommon.

The rearrangement uses TRBV29-1 and TRBJ2-2, with TRBD1 as a possible D gene (6 bases). This clonotype was sampled from a human donor with chronic lymphocytic leukemia. Sample: PBMCs, taken after 36 months of ibrutinib treatment. The CDR3 bases are TGCAGCGTTGTGGAACAGGGAACAACCGGGGAGCTGTTTTTT. Translation gives CSVVEQGTTGELFF.